A single sample is the source of the 29 T cell receptor beta chains below, sequenced in a study of blood T cell repertoires in COVID-19. Only in-frame clones appear in the TCRdb table, and some are missing; sequencing was by immunoSEQ multiplex PCR. Among over 200,000 clones listed, about 73% were seen once. Input material: peripheral blood. Receptors originate from a woman of 80 years or more with acute or convalescent COVID-19.

This clone was detected once. CDR3 nucleotide sequence: TGTGCCAGTGCCCAGGCCGCATTCCAAGAGACCCAGTACTTC. Amino acid sequence: CASAQAAFQETQYF. The chain combines TRBV19 with TRBJ2-5, with unresolved D. There are 14 residues in the CDR3. From germline, CDR1 is LNHDA and CDR2 SQIVND (reference sequence). V was clipped by 8 bases and J by 1 base, with 14 bases between them.

The CDR3 reads CASSQHKQGLGYGYTF. The CDR3 DNA sequence: TGCGCCAGCAGCCAACACAAACAGGGTTTAGGGTATGGCTACACCTTC. The chain is built from TRBV4-3 and TRBJ1-2; D is possibly TRBD1 (6 bases). Deletions cut 2 bases from V and 5 bases from J, with 18 bases between. CDR3 length: 16 residues. Germline values: CDR1 LGHNA, CDR2 YSLEER.

The gene calls are TRBV27 and TRBJ1-4, with 10 bases identical to TRBD1. The germline V gene has CDR1 MNHEY and CDR2 SMNVEV (reference sequence). This CDR3 region has 15 residues. J was trimmed by 10 bases and V by 3 bases; bases with no gene match: 8. CDR3 loop: CASSLGTGAVGKLFF. The CDR3 DNA is TGTGCCAGCAGTTTGGGGACAGGGGCGGTAGGAAAACTGTTTTTT.

The rearrangement joins TRBV10-3 to TRBJ1-2, with TRBD1 matching 12 bases. The V gene's germline CDR1 is ENHRY and CDR2 SYGVKD. V lost 3 bases to trimming and J lost 3 bases; unmatched junction nucleotides: 2. The CDR3 has 15 residues. This chain's CDR3 is CAISEWDRGHYGYTF. Written as DNA, the CDR3 is TGTGCCATCAGTGAATGGGACAGGGGGCACTATGGCTACACCTTC.

This clone was counted many times. The rearrangement links TRBV9 to TRBJ2-7; perhaps TRBD1 as D (6 bases). The CDR3 runs 12 residues. Germline V gene lookup returns CDR1 SGDLS and CDR2 YYNGEE. Trimming shortened V by 5 bases and J by 5 bases, and 11 bases separated the two germline ends. CDR3 region: CASSRQGHEQYF. The CDR3, as DNA: TGTGCCAGCAGTCGCCAGGGGCACGAGCAGTACTTC.

The genes are TRBV6-2 or TRBV6-3 and TRBJ1-1, with D possibly being TRBD1 (5 bases). The CDR3 consists of 13 residues. The germline CDR1 and CDR2 sequences are MNHEY and SVGEGT. V lost 5 bases and J lost 6, with 13 bases in between. The CDR3 reads CASSLMSRAEAFF. The CDR3 DNA sequence: TGTGCCAGCAGTCTAATGAGCAGGGCTGAAGCTTTCTTT.

The chain carries TRBV9 and TRBJ2-5; 10 bases are shared with TRBD2. The CDR3 covers 14 residues. V shed 2 bases and J 7 bases; nucleotides not matched to a gene: 5. Germline V gene sequence: CDR1 SGDLS, CDR2 YYNGEE. For the CDR3, the DNA is TGTGCCAGCAGCGTTTCTAGCGGGGGTGGGACCCAGTACTTC. This translates into CASSVSSGGGTQYF.

CDR3 in amino acids: CASSRDNSPLHF. Here the CDR3 DNA reads TGTGCCAGCTCCCGGGATAATTCACCCCTCCACTTT. The chain recombines TRBV6-5 with TRBJ1-6; D call uncertain. The V and J ends lost 8 bases and 5 bases respectively, with 7 bases between them. The germline CDR1 and CDR2 sequences are MNHEY and SVGAGI. The CDR3 has 12 amino acids.

V gene TRBV3-1 (or the pseudogene TRBV3-2) combines with J gene TRBJ2-3; the D gene is possibly TRBD2 (7 bases). Germline CDR1 reads LGHDT; CDR2 reads YNNKEL (reference sequence). V lost 0 bases and J 5 bases, leaving 18 bases between the germline ends. The CDR3 spans 17 residues. The CDR3 reads CASSQDVEGGPEDTQYF. As DNA, the CDR3 is TGTGCCAGCAGCCAAGATGTGGAGGGGGGGCCTGAAGATACGCAGTATTTT.

The chain links TRBV5-1 to TRBJ2-2, with D unclear. Trimming pared 2 bases from V and 0 bases from J, leaving 5 bases between. CDR1 is SGHRS and CDR2 is YFSETQ in the germline V gene. This CDR3 contains 14 residues. CDR3: CASSFSPNTGELFF. In DNA form, the CDR3 reads TGCGCCAGCAGCTTCTCTCCGAACACCGGGGAGCTGTTTTTT.

DNA for the CDR3: TGCAGCGTTGAACTTTGGGGGCAAGTCGGTTATGAAAAACTGTTTTTT. It is translated as CSVELWGQVGYEKLFF. This chain joins TRBV29-1 and TRBJ1-4; D might be TRBD1 (6 bases). Germline V gene lookup returns CDR1 SQVTM and CDR2 ANQGSEA. V lost 2 bases and J 6 bases, leaving 19 bases between the germline ends. This CDR3 is 16 amino acids long.

CDR3 DNA sequence: TGTGCCAGCAGCTCCGGCCAAGAGACCCAGTACTTC. It is translated as CASSSGQETQYF. The rearrangement links TRBV7-9 to TRBJ2-5; D remains unclear. Germline CDR1 SEHNR, CDR2 FQNEAQ (reference sequence). V lost 4 bases to trimming and J lost 1 base, with 4 bases between them. This CDR3 has 12 residues. The whole variable domain, filled in from reference TRBV7-9 and TRBJ2-5, reads DTGVSQNPRHKITKRGQNVTFRCDPISEHNRLYWYRQTLGQGPEFLTYFQNEAQLEKSRLLSDRFSAERPKGSFSTLEIQRTEQGDSAMYLCASSSGQETQYFGPGTRLLVL.

In DNA, the CDR3 is TGCGCCAGCAGCTCTGCCCCACTAGCGGGAGTGGACGAGCAGTACTTC. The encoded protein is CASSSAPLAGVDEQYF. This rearrangement joins TRBV5-1 to TRBJ2-7; 11 bases fit TRBD2. The CDR3 totals 16 residues. Germline V gene sequence: CDR1 SGHRS, CDR2 YFSETQ. Trimming at V came to 3 bases and at J to 5 bases, leaving 10 bases not matched to a gene.

V and J are TRBV6-5 and TRBJ1-2; D perhaps matches TRBD1 (6 bases). CDR1 and CDR2 from the germline V gene are MNHEY and SVGAGI. The CDR3 is made up of 16 amino acids. The V end was cut by 0 bases, the J end by 1 base, with 12 bases between. The CDR3 protein is CASSYSGGEINYGYTF. CDR3 in DNA: TGTGCCAGCAGTTACTCTGGGGGCGAAATTAACTATGGCTACACCTTC.

The V and J genes are TRBV9 and TRBJ2-3; 11 bases fit TRBD2. This CDR3 contains 15 residues. V dropped 4 bases and J dropped 6; count of bases not matched to a gene: 7. Looked up from germline, CDR1 is SGDLS and CDR2 is YYNGEE. As DNA, the CDR3 is TGTGCCAGCAGCTCGCGACTAGCGGGAACGGATACGCAGTATTTT. Protein: CASSSRLAGTDTQYF.

Regarding this clone: One end of the junction fails to match germline, which may point to a read error. CDR3 in DNA: TGTGCCAGCAGTACAACGGGACAGCGCATCTTC. This codes for CASSTTGQRIF. This chain connects TRBV12-3 or TRBV12-4 to TRBJ2-1, with 7 bases aligning to TRBD1. The length of the CDR3 is 11 residues.

The V gene is TRBV2, the J gene TRBJ2-3; 8 bases line up with TRBD2. Trimming cost V 7 bases and J 3 bases; bases outside gene matches: 12. The germline V gene has CDR1 SNHLY and CDR2 FYNNEI. CDR3 length: 16 amino acids. In DNA, the CDR3 is TGTGCCAGCAAGGCGGCGGGGGGATTTTGGACAGATACGCAGTATTTT. As protein: CASKAAGGFWTDTQYF.

This clone has just a few counts. The chain recombines TRBV6-5 with TRBJ2-1; tentative D call: TRBD2 (6 bases). The germline CDR1 and CDR2 sequences are MNHEY and SVGAGI. The CDR3 extends over 14 amino acids. Trimming left V 7 bases short and J 5 bases short, with 15 bases between. The CDR3 DNA reads TGTGCCAGCATAGTTAGCGGACTCAACAATGAGCAGTTCTTC. It encodes CASIVSGLNNEQFF.

This clone was detected only a few times. The CDR3 DNA is TGTGCCAGCAGCCAAGAACGGACTAGCGGGAGAGGGTCGGGAGAGCAGTACTTC. Its translation: CASSQERTSGRGSGEQYF. The gene calls are TRBV4-2 and TRBJ2-7; 13 bases are shared with TRBD2. CDR1 is LGHNA and CDR2 is YNFKEQ in the germline V gene. The CDR3 sequence is 18 residues long. Unmatched junction bases numbered 12, after V lost 0 bases and J lost 7 bases.

The rearrangement joins TRBV11-2 to TRBJ1-6; D is undetermined. CDR3 length equals 14 residues. Germline assignment: CDR1 SGHAT and CDR2 FQNNGV. Between the trimmed V and J ends, which lost 0 bases and 8 bases, there was a span of 8 bases. The CDR3 loop reads CASSLDGRDSPLHF. The CDR3 nucleotides read TGTGCCAGCAGCTTAGACGGTCGGGATTCACCCCTCCACTTT.

The chain links TRBV27 to TRBJ2-1; the match to TRBD1 covers 11 bases. CDR1 and CDR2 (germline): MNHEY, SMNVEV (reference sequence). The length of the CDR3 is 15 residues. Germline trimming cut 8 bases from V and 7 bases from J; bases unmatched to any gene: 10. The CDR3 loop is CASCRPGQGVNEQFF. CDR3 coding DNA: TGTGCCAGCTGCCGCCCGGGACAGGGGGTAAATGAGCAGTTCTTC.

This chain joins TRBV21-1 and TRBJ1-2. TRBV21-1 is a documented pseudogene. CDR3 length: 13 residues. CDR3 in amino acids: CASKLSPGYGYTF. The CDR3 nucleotides read TGTGCCAGTAAACTGTCCCCGGGCTATGGCTACACCTTC.

The chain combines TRBV5-1 with TRBJ1-2; 8 positions agree with TRBD1. Per germline, CDR1 SGHRS and CDR2 YFSETQ. The V gene end was trimmed by 1 base and the J gene end by 2 bases; junction bases not matched to a gene: 7. The CDR3 contains 16 residues. The CDR3 reads CASSLSWDRTNYGYTF. CDR3 nucleotide sequence: TGCGCCAGCAGCTTGTCATGGGACAGGACGAACTATGGCTACACCTTC.

V gene TRBV12-3 or TRBV12-4 combines with J gene TRBJ1-6; D may be TRBD1 (6 bases). With 3 bases removed from V and 7 bases from J, the gap between germline ends came to 7 bases. The CDR3 runs 13 residues. The CDR3 reads CASSLDSNSPLHF. CDR3 sequence (DNA): TGTGCCAGCAGTTTGGACAGCAATTCACCCCTCCACTTT.

This chain uses TRBV6-5 with TRBJ1-3; the D gene is possibly TRBD1 (5 bases). The CDR3 totals 15 residues. CDR1 is MNHEY, CDR2 SVGAGI, per germline. The germline V and J ends were trimmed by 1 base and 1 base, with 8 bases remaining between them. The CDR3 reads CASSYFRESGNTIYF. The CDR3 DNA is TGTGCCAGCAGTTACTTCAGGGAATCTGGAAACACCATATATTTT.

This clone turned up a few times. J is TRBJ2-3 and V is TRBV7-9; TRBD2 matches at 13 bases. This CDR3 has 18 residues. Unmatched junction bases numbered 4, after V lost 1 base and J lost 0 bases. The germline gives CDR1 SEHNR, CDR2 FQNEAQ (reference sequence). CDR3 nucleotide sequence: TGTGCCAGCAGCTTAGGTCTACTAGCGGGGGGGAGCACAGATACGCAGTATTTT. Translating gives CASSLGLLAGGSTDTQYF.

The chain uses TRBV3-1 (or the pseudogene TRBV3-2) and TRBJ1-3, with D uncertain. Germline V CDR1 and CDR2: LGHDT, YNNKEL (reference sequence). This CDR3 spans 15 amino acids. Between the trimmed V and J ends, which lost 0 bases and 0 bases, there was a span of 6 bases. DNA for the CDR3: TGTGCCAGCAGCCAAGACCCCAGCTCTGGAAACACCATATATTTT. Protein product: CASSQDPSSGNTIYF.

The chain joins TRBV10-2 to TRBJ1-2; tentative D call: TRBD1 (5 bases). The CDR3 runs to 13 residues. The V gene lost 1 base and the J gene lost 7 bases, with 10 bases spanning the gap. Germline CDR1 reads WSHSY; CDR2 reads SAAADI. The CDR3 protein is CASSELIGAGYTF. CDR3 coding DNA: TGCGCCAGCAGTGAGTTGATAGGGGCTGGCTACACCTTC.

The chain has TRBV4-2 and TRBJ2-5; 8 bases align to TRBD2. The CDR3 is 15 residues long. With V trimmed by 0 bases and J by 5 bases, 5 bases remained unmatched. From germline, CDR1 is LGHNA and CDR2 YNFKEQ. The CDR3 sequence: CASSQETSGRETQYF. The CDR3 region has the DNA TGTGCCAGCAGCCAAGAAACTAGCGGTAGGGAGACCCAGTACTTC.